The T cell receptor (beta chain) under discussion was sequenced for a study of T cell responses to AZD1222 COVID-19 vaccine. General study points: Samples come after the peak T cell response, not at day 14. Dominant at 160-218 and 743-854, vaccine-associated CD4 TCRs also spanned spike. Among those given AZD1222, only six were seropositive at baseline.

V lost 2 bases, J lost 0 bases, and 3 bases stayed unmatched. The germline gives CDR1 KGHSH, CDR2 LQKENI. The CDR3 consists of 15 residues. This table comes from immunoSEQ multiplex PCR, and its TCRdb copy is limited to in-frame clones, with some not included. The sample comprises about 160,000 clones, roughly 90% of which are singletons, and approximately 4.3% rests with the top ten. A note on this clone: The target antigen is unknown.

Pooling of second doses given at about 4 or about 12 weeks was done. Sequenced material: peripheral blood, taken 28 days after the second AZD1222 dose. The clonotype originates from an adult who received the AZD1222 COVID-19 vaccine. V is TRBV18 and J is TRBJ1-1, with 7 bases lining up with TRBD1. CDR3 nucleotides: TGTGCCAGCTCACCATTGGACAGGATGAACACTGAAGCTTTCTTT. It translates to CASSPLDRMNTEAFF.